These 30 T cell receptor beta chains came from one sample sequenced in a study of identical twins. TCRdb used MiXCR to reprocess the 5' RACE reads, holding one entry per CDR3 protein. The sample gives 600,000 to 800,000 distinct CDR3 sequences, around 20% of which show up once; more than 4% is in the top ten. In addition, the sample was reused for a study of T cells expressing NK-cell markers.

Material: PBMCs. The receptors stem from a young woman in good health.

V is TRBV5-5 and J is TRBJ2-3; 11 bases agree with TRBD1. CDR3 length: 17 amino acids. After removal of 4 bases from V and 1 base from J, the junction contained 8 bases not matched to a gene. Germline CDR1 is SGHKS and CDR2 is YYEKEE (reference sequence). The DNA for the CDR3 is TGTGCCAGCAGCCCACGGGGGGGACAGGGGGGCACAGATACGCAGTATTTT. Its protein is CASSPRGGQGGTDTQYF.

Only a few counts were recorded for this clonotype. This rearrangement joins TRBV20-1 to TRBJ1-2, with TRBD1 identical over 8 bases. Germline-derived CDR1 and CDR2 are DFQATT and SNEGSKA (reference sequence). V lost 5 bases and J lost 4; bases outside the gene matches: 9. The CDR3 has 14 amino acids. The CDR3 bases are TGCAGTGCTCAGCTTACAGGGGGTGGCTATGGCTACACCTTC. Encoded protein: CSAQLTGGGYGYTF.

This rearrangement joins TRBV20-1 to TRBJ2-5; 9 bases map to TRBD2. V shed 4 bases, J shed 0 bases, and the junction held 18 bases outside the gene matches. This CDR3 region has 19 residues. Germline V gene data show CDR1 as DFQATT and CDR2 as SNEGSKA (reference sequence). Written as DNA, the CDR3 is TGCAGTGCTACCTACCCATCTAGCGGGGCTCCGTGGTACCAAGAGACCCAGTACTTC. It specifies CSATYPSSGAPWYQETQYF.

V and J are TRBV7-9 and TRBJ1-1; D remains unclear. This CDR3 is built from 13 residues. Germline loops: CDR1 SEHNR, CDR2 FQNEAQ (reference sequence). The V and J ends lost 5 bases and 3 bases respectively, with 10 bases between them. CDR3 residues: CASSPDGDTEAFF. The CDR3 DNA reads TGTGCCAGCAGCCCAGACGGGGACACTGAAGCTTTCTTT.

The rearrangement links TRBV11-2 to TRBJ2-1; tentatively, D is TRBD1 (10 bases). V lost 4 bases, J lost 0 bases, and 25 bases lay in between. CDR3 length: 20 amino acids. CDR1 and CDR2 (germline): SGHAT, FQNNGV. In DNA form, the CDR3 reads TGTGCCAGCAGCTCCCGACAGGGGGCGCGTAGCGGGAGCTCCTACAATGAGCAGTTCTTC. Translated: CASSSRQGARSGSSYNEQFF.

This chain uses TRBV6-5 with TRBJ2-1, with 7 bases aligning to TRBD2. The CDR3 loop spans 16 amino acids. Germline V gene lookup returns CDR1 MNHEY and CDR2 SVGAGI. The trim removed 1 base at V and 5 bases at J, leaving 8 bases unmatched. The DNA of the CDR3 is TGTGCCAGCAGTTACTTATTCCGGACTAGGAACAATGAGCAGTTCTTC. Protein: CASSYLFRTRNNEQFF.

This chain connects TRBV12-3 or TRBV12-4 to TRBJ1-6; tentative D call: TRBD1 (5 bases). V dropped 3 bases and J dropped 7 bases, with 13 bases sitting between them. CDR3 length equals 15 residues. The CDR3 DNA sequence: TGTGCCAGCAGTTTCCAGGCGCAGGGAAATTCACCCCTCCACTTT. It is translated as CASSFQAQGNSPLHF.

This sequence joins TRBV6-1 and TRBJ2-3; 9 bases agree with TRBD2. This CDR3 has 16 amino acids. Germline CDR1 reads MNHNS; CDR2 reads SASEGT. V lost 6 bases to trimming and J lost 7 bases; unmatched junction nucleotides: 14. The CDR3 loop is CASSPTSSGGGNTQYF. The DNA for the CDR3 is TGTGCCAGCAGCCCCACGAGTAGCGGGGGAGGAAATACGCAGTATTTT.

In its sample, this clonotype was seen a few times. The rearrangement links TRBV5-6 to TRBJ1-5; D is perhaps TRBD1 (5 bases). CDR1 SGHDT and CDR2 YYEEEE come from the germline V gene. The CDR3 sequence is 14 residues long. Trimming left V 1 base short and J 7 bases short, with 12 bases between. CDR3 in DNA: TGTGCCAGCAGCTTGATCGGGGCGAGCCAGCCCCAGCATTTT. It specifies CASSLIGASQPQHF.

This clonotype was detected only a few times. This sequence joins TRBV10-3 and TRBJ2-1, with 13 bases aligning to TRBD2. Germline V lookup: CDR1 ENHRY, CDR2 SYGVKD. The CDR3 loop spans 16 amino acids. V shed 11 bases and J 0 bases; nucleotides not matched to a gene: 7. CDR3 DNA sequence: TGTGCCTCGGGACTAGCGGGAAAGAGCTCCTACAATGAGCAGTTCTTC. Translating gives CASGLAGKSSYNEQFF.

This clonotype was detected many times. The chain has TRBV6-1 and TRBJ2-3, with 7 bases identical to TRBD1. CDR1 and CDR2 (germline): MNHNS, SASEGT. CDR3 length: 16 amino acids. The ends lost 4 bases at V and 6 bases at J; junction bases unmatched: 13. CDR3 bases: TGTGCCAGCAGTGCCCGCATGGACAGGCCTATGGATACGCAGTATTTT. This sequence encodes CASSARMDRPMDTQYF.

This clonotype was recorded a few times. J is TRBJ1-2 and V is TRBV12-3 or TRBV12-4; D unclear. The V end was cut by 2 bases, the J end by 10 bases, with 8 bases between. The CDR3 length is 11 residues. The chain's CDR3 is CASSLRGDYTF. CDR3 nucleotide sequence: TGTGCCAGCAGTTTAAGAGGCGACTACACCTTC.

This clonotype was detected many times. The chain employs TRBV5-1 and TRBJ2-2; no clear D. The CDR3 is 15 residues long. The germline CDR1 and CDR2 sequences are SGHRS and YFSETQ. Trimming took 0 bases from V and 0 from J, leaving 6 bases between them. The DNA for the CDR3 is TGCGCCAGCAGCTTGGAACCTGCGAACACCGGGGAGCTGTTTTTT. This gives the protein CASSLEPANTGELFF.

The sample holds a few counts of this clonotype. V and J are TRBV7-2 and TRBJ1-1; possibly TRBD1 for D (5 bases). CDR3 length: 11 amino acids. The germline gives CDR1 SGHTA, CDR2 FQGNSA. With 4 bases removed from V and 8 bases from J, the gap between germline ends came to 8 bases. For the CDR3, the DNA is TGTGCCAGCAGCTCATGGGGGGAAGCTTTCTTT. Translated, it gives CASSSWGEAFF. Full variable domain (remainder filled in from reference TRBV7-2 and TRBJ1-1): GAGVSQSPSNKVTEKGKDVELRCDPISGHTALYWYRQSLGQGLEFLIYFQGNSAPDKSGLPSDRFSAERTGGSVSTLTIQRTQQEDSAVYLCASSSWGEAFFGQGTRLTVV.

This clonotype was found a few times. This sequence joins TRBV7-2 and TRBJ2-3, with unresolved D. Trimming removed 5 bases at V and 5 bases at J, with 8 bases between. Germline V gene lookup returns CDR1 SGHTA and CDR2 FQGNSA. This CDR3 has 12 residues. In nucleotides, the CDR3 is TGTGCCAGCAGCCTGCTCCTAGATACGCAGTATTTT. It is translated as CASSLLLDTQYF.

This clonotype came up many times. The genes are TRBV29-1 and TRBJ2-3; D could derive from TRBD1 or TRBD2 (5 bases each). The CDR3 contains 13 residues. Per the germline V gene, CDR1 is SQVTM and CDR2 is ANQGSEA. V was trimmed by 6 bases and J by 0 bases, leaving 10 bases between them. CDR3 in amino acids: CSVPGTSTDTQYF. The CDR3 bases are TGCAGCGTCCCGGGGACGAGCACAGATACGCAGTATTTT.

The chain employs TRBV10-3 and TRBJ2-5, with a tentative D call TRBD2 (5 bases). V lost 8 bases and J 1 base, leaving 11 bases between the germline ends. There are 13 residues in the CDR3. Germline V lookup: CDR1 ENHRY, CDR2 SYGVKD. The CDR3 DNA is TGTGCCATCGCGGCAGCGGTCCAAGAGACCCAGTACTTC. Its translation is CAIAAAVQETQYF.

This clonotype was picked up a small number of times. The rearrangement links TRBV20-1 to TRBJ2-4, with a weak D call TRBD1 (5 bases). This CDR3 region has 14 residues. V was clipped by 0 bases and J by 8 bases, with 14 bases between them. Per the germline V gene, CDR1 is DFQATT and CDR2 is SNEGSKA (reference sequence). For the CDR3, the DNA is TGCAGTGCTAGAGAGAGGACACCAATGGACATTCAGTACTTC. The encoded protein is CSARERTPMDIQYF.

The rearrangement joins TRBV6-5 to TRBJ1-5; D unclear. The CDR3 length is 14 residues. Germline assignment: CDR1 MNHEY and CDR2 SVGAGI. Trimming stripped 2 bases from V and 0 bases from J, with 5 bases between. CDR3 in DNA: TGTGCCAGCAGTTACGGCCGTAGCAATCAGCCCCAGCATTTT. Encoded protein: CASSYGRSNQPQHF.

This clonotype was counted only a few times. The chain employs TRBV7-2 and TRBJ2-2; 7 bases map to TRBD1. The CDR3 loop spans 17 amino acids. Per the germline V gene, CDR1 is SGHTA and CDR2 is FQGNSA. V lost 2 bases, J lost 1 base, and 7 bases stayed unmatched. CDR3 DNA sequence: TGTGCCAGCAGCTTACGCAGGGGGTACCGGAACACCGGGGAGCTGTTTTTT. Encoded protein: CASSLRRGYRNTGELFF.

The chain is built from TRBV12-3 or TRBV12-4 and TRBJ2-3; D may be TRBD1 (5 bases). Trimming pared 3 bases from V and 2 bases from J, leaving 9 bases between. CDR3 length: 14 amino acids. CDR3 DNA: TGTGCCAGCAGTTTGACAGCGCACACAGATACGCAGTATTTT. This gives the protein CASSLTAHTDTQYF.

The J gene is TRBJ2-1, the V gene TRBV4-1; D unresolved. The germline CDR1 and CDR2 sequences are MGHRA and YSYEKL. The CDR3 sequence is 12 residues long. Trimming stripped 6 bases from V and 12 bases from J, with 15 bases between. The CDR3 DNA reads TGCGCCAGCAGGGTACGACCTGGCGGGCAGTTCTTC. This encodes CASRVRPGGQFF.

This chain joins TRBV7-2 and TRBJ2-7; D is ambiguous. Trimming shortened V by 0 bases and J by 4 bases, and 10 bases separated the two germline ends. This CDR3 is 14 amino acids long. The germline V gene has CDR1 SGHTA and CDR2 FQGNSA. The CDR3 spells CASSLAPTVYEQYF. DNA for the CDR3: TGTGCCAGCAGCTTAGCTCCTACCGTGTACGAGCAGTACTTC.

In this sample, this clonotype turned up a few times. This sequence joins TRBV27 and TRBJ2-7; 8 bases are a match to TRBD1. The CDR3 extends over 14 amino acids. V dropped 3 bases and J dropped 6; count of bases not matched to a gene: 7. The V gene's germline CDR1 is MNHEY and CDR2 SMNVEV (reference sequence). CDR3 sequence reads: CASSFLDRVFEQYF. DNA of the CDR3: TGTGCCAGCAGTTTCCTGGACAGGGTATTCGAGCAGTACTTC.

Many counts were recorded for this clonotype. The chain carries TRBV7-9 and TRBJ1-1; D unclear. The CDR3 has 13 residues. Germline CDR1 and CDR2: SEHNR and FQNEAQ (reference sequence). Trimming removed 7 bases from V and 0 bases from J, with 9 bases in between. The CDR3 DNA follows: TGTGCCAGCAAGAGGGATATGAACACTGAAGCTTTCTTT. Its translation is CASKRDMNTEAFF.

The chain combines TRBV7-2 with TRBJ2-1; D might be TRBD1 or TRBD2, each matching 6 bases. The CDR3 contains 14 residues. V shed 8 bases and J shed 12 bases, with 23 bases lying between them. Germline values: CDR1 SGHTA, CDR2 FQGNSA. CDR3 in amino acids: CASRTVGGFGGQFF. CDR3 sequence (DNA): TGTGCCAGCCGCACCGTTGGGGGCTTCGGGGGGCAGTTCTTC.

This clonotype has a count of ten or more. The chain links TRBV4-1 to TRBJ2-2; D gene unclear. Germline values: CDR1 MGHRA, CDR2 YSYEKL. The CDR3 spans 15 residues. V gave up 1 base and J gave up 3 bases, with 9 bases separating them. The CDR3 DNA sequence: TGCGCCAGCAGCCAAGTGTATAGGGACACCGGGGAGCTGTTTTTT. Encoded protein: CASSQVYRDTGELFF.

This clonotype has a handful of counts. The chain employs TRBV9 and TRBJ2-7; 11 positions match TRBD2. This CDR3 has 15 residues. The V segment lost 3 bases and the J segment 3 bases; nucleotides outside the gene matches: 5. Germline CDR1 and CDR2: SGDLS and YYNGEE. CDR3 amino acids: CASSATSGGYYEQYF. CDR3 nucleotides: TGTGCCAGCAGCGCTACTAGCGGGGGCTACTACGAGCAGTACTTC.

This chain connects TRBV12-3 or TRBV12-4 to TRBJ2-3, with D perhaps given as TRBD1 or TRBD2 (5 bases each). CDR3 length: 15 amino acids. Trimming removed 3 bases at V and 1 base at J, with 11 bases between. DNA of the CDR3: TGTGCCAGCAGTTTCGGGCAGGGAGGCACAGATACGCAGTATTTT. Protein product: CASSFGQGGTDTQYF.

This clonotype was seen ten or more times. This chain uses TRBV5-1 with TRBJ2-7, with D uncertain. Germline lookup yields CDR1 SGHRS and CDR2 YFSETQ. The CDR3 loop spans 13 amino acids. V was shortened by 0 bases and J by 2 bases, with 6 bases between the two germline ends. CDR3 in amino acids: CASSLAVTYEQYF. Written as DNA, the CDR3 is TGCGCCAGCAGCTTGGCAGTAACCTACGAGCAGTACTTC.